Below are 30 T cell receptor beta chains sequenced from a single sample in a study of identical twins. A single record per CDR3 protein comes from TCRdb applying MiXCR to the 5' RACE reads. This table holds 690,000 or so distinct CDR3 sequences, roughly 8% found once. These data also formed part of another study, on yellow fever vaccine responses in identical twins.

Sequencing input: PBMCs. These receptors were collected from a woman aged 18-30 years in good health.

The chain links TRBV7-3 to TRBJ2-1, with no clear D. Germline CDR1 SGHTA, CDR2 FQGTGA. CDR3 length equals 15 residues. Trimming cost V 2 bases and J 8 bases, with 16 bases left between them. CDR3 DNA: TGTGCCAGCAGCTTAGGTTCGGCGATTCTCTATGAGCAGTTCTTC. Its translation is CASSLGSAILYEQFF.

The table lists this clonotype with a few counts. This chain uses TRBV12-3 or TRBV12-4 with TRBJ2-3; 7 bases line up with TRBD2. Trimming at V came to 2 bases and at J to 10 bases, leaving 6 bases not matched to a gene. The CDR3 covers 13 residues. CDR3 nucleotide sequence: TGTGCCAGCAGTTTATGGGAGGGTACTCCGCAGTATTTT. Protein: CASSLWEGTPQYF.

The chain carries TRBV29-1 and TRBJ2-2; 7 bases are shared with TRBD1. With 0 bases clipped from V and 3 bases from J, the junction kept 7 bases outside the gene matches. Germline CDR1 reads SQVTM; CDR2 reads ANQGSEA. There are 16 residues in the CDR3. CDR3 region: CSVEDGEGADTGELFF. CDR3 nucleotide sequence: TGCAGCGTTGAAGATGGAGAGGGGGCGGACACCGGGGAGCTGTTTTTT.

This clonotype was observed a few times. This sequence joins TRBV9 and TRBJ2-7; 7 bases line up with TRBD1. The CDR3 is 15 amino acids. V was pared by 4 bases and J by 3 bases, with 10 bases of the junction left unmatched. Germline values: CDR1 SGDLS, CDR2 YYNGEE. The CDR3 coding sequence is TGTGCCAGCAGCCCCATGACAGGGATGGGCTACGAGCAGTACTTC. As protein: CASSPMTGMGYEQYF.

This chain connects TRBV6-2 or TRBV6-3 to TRBJ2-7, with D perhaps given as TRBD1 or TRBD2 (5 bases each). In germline, CDR1 is MNHEY, CDR2 SVGEGT. The CDR3 consists of 15 residues. Trimming took off 5 bases at V and 5 bases at J, with 19 bases between the two ends. The CDR3 DNA sequence: TGTGCCAGCAGTAGATCCGGGACGGCACCTAACGAGCAGTACTTC. Encoded protein: CASSRSGTAPNEQYF.

The chain uses TRBV6-1 and TRBJ2-5, with D possibly TRBD2 on 5 matching bases. The germline V and J ends were trimmed by 6 bases and 1 base, with 9 bases remaining between them. The germline CDR1 and CDR2 sequences are MNHNS and SASEGT. The CDR3 runs 13 residues. As DNA, the CDR3 is TGTGCCAGCAGGAGGGCGGTCCAAGAGACCCAGTACTTC. It specifies CASRRAVQETQYF.

This clonotype was observed a handful of times. The rearrangement joins TRBV4-1 to TRBJ2-7; 8 nucleotides match TRBD1. The germline V gene encodes CDR1 MGHRA and CDR2 YSYEKL. CDR3 length: 15 amino acids. V trimming: 1 base; J trimming: 3 bases; junction bases outside the gene matches: 5. The DNA for the CDR3 is TGCGCCAGCAGCCAAGCCCGACAGGGGAGCTACGAGCAGTACTTC. This translates into CASSQARQGSYEQYF.

The chain uses TRBV3-1 and TRBJ2-6, with D tentatively TRBD1 (5 bases). The CDR3 is 16 residues long. V was pared by 0 bases and J by 8 bases, with 14 bases between. The germline V gene has CDR1 LGHDT and CDR2 YNNKEL (reference sequence). CDR3 residues: CASSQEPHRLTNVLTF. CDR3 in DNA: TGTGCCAGCAGCCAAGAGCCCCACAGGCTAACCAACGTCCTGACTTTC. The whole variable domain, filled in from reference TRBV3-1 and TRBJ2-6, reads DTAVSQTPKYLVTQMGNDKSIKCEQNLGHDTMYWYKQDSKKFLKIMFSYNNKELIINETVPNRFSPKSPDKAHLNLHINSLELGDSAVYFCASSQEPHRLTNVLTFGAGSRLTVL.

The chain carries TRBV24-1 and TRBJ1-5; a weak D match, TRBD1 (6 bases). The CDR3 contains 16 residues. Per germline, CDR1 KGHDR and CDR2 SFDVKD. Between the trimmed V and J ends, which lost 2 bases and 2 bases, there was a span of 12 bases. The CDR3 is CATSDSARGGNQPQHF. The CDR3 nucleotides are TGTGCCACCAGTGATTCGGCCAGGGGAGGCAATCAGCCCCAGCATTTT.

This clonotype showed up many times. V is TRBV5-1 and J is TRBJ2-6; D uncertain. The V gene's germline CDR1 is SGHRS and CDR2 YFSETQ. The CDR3 has 15 residues. V was cut by 2 bases and J by 2 bases, with 8 bases left in between. CDR3 residues: CASSFLSAGANVLTF. DNA of the CDR3: TGCGCCAGCAGCTTCTTATCTGCTGGGGCCAACGTCCTGACTTTC.

The rearrangement joins TRBV29-1 to TRBJ2-2; weak D call: TRBD2 (6 bases). V was cut by 6 bases and J by 3 bases, with 17 bases left in between. Germline V lookup: CDR1 SQVTM, CDR2 ANQGSEA. CDR3 length equals 15 residues. This CDR3 is CSVSDRDFYTGELFF. As DNA, the CDR3 is TGCAGCGTGAGCGATCGGGACTTCTACACCGGGGAGCTGTTTTTT.

V is TRBV7-2 and J is TRBJ2-1, with D perhaps assigned TRBD1 or TRBD2 (5 bases each). Trimming took 5 bases from V and 6 from J, leaving 17 bases between them. The CDR3 has 15 residues. The germline V gene encodes CDR1 SGHTA and CDR2 FQGNSA. CDR3 coding DNA: TGTGCCAGCAGCCGGCCGGGACGTCTTGGCAATGAGCAGTTCTTC. Protein sequence: CASSRPGRLGNEQFF.

This clonotype was recorded at least ten times. The V gene is TRBV7-2, the J gene TRBJ1-5; D not certain. Trimming shortened V by 1 base and J by 5 bases, and 6 bases separated the two germline ends. Germline V gives CDR1 SGHTA, CDR2 FQGNSA. This CDR3 has 13 residues. CDR3 bases: TGTGCCAGCAGCTTAGTAGTGGATCAGCCCCAGCATTTT. This sequence encodes CASSLVVDQPQHF.

The chain links TRBV6-1 to TRBJ2-2; D possibly corresponds to TRBD2 (6 bases). The germline V gene has CDR1 MNHNS and CDR2 SASEGT. This CDR3 spans 15 amino acids. The V end was cut by 2 bases, the J end by 1 base, with 8 bases between. CDR3: CASSEISGNTGELFF. CDR3 bases: TGTGCCAGCAGTGAAATTAGCGGGAACACCGGGGAGCTGTTTTTT.

This clonotype was counted between two and nine times. The rearrangement uses TRBV27 and TRBJ2-1; 9 nucleotides line up with TRBD2. The CDR3 extends over 17 amino acids. V was clipped by 5 bases and J by 4 bases; unmatched bases: 12. Germline loops: CDR1 MNHEY, CDR2 SMNVEV (reference sequence). CDR3 region: CASSPPRLAEGYNEQFF. Here the CDR3 DNA reads TGTGCCAGCAGTCCCCCTCGACTAGCGGAGGGTTACAATGAGCAGTTCTTC.

V gene TRBV3-1 combines with J gene TRBJ1-5; TRBD1 agrees at 9 bases. V dropped 4 bases and J dropped 6; count of bases not matched to a gene: 7. The CDR3 sequence is 15 residues long. Germline-derived CDR1 and CDR2 are LGHDT and YNNKEL (reference sequence). The CDR3 nucleotides are TGTGCCAGCAGCCTCCAAGGGACAGGGAGTCAGCCCCAGCATTTT. This translates into CASSLQGTGSQPQHF.

The chain has TRBV20-1 and TRBJ2-7, with a tentative D call TRBD2 (5 bases). Germline V CDR1 and CDR2: DFQATT, SNEGSKA (reference sequence). The CDR3 extends over 15 amino acids. The germline V and J ends were trimmed by 6 bases and 3 bases, with 21 bases remaining between them. CDR3 nucleotides: TGCAGTGCGTATGCCCCCCCCGGGGTGGACTACGAGCAGTACTTC. Protein sequence: CSAYAPPGVDYEQYF.

The chain has TRBV4-3 and TRBJ2-4; 12 nucleotides agree with TRBD2. This CDR3 is 17 amino acids long. Germline CDR1 is LGHNA and CDR2 is YSLEER. Unmatched junction bases numbered 8, after V lost 3 bases and J lost 5 bases. CDR3 sequence reads: CASSQGLAGGPENIQYF. The CDR3 region has the DNA TGCGCCAGCAGCCAGGGGCTAGCGGGAGGGCCGGAAAACATTCAGTACTTC.

The V call is TRBV14, the J call TRBJ2-7; 16 bases line up with TRBD2. CDR3 length: 18 residues. Looked up from germline, CDR1 is SGHDN and CDR2 is FVKESK. J was trimmed by 2 bases and V by 1 base; bases with no gene match: 5. The CDR3 reads CASSQGTGTSGRAYEQYF. The CDR3 DNA follows: TGTGCCAGCAGCCAAGGGACAGGGACTAGCGGGAGGGCCTACGAGCAGTACTTC.

In this sample, this clonotype turned up a few times. The rearrangement joins TRBV20-1 to TRBJ1-2; TRBD1 is a possible D gene (6 bases). V lost 6 bases, J lost 4 bases, and 15 bases lay in between. The CDR3 is 13 amino acids. Germline V gene sequence: CDR1 DFQATT, CDR2 SNEGSKA (reference sequence). The DNA of the CDR3 is TGCAGTGCCGCGGCAGGGGTTGGCTATGGCTACACCTTC. It yields the protein CSAAAGVGYGYTF.

This clonotype was seen at least ten times. This chain uses TRBV7-9 with TRBJ2-1; no firm D call. The CDR3 is 13 amino acids. The germline V gene has CDR1 SEHNR and CDR2 FQNEAQ (reference sequence). Trimming took off 1 base at V and 15 bases at J, with 16 bases between the two ends. CDR3 DNA sequence: TGTGCCAGCAGCTTAGGCGTAGAGGCCCTGGGGTTCTTC. This translates into CASSLGVEALGFF. The variable domain in full, with the rest retrieved from reference TRBV7-9 and TRBJ2-1, is DTGVSQNPRHKITKRGQNVTFRCDPISEHNRLYWYRQTLGQGPEFLTYFQNEAQLEKSRLLSDRFSAERPKGSFSTLEIQRTEQGDSAMYLCASSLGVEALGFFGPGTRLTVL.

Here the CDR3 DNA reads TGCAGCGTTGAGGGGCAGGGGCAAGGGTACGAGCAGTACTTC. The encoded protein is CSVEGQGQGYEQYF. The J gene is TRBJ2-7, the V gene TRBV29-1; D possibly corresponds to TRBD1 (6 bases). This CDR3 comprises 14 residues. Germline V lookup: CDR1 SQVTM, CDR2 ANQGSEA. Trimming took off 3 bases at V and 4 bases at J, with 16 bases between the two ends.

The chain combines TRBV4-1 with TRBJ1-2; no clear D gene. The germline V gene encodes CDR1 MGHRA and CDR2 YSYEKL. The CDR3 has 15 amino acids. V lost 1 base to trimming and J lost 1 base, with 10 bases between them. The CDR3 reads CASSQVSGFNYGYTF. The CDR3, as DNA: TGCGCCAGCAGCCAAGTTTCGGGCTTTAACTATGGCTACACCTTC.

This clonotype was seen more than once but under ten times. The genes are TRBV20-1 and TRBJ2-7, with a possible D match to TRBD1 (5 bases). With 0 bases removed from V and 5 bases from J, the gap between germline ends came to 17 bases. The CDR3 totals 15 residues. The germline CDR1 and CDR2 sequences are DFQATT and SNEGSKA (reference sequence). The CDR3 sequence is CSARDPTGGLDEQYF. Here the CDR3 DNA reads TGCAGTGCTAGAGATCCCACAGGTGGTCTTGACGAGCAGTACTTC.

Only a few counts were recorded for this clonotype. The chain recombines TRBV20-1 with TRBJ2-5, with a weak D call TRBD1 (6 bases). V was pared by 3 bases and J by 4 bases, with 12 bases between. CDR3 size: 13 residues. Germline CDR1 and CDR2: DFQATT and SNEGSKA (reference sequence). CDR3 amino acids: CSARVAGAETQYF. For the CDR3, the DNA is TGCAGTGCTAGGGTAGCAGGGGCAGAGACCCAGTACTTC.

This clonotype was detected a few times. The genes are TRBV7-2 and TRBJ2-7; TRBD2 matches at 7 bases. V lost 5 bases to trimming and J lost 2 bases; unmatched junction nucleotides: 9. Germline CDR1 is SGHTA and CDR2 is FQGNSA. There are 15 residues in the CDR3. CDR3 amino acids: CASSLSSGGPYEQYF. DNA of the CDR3: TGTGCCAGCAGCCTATCTAGCGGAGGGCCCTACGAGCAGTACTTC.

This clonotype has only a few counts. The J gene is TRBJ2-7, the V gene TRBV7-9, with a tentative D call TRBD1 (6 bases). The CDR3 loop spans 15 amino acids. Germline CDR1 SEHNR, CDR2 FQNEAQ (reference sequence). V shed 6 bases and J shed 0 bases, with 15 bases lying between them. The DNA for the CDR3 is TGTGCCAGCAGTCAAACAGGGACGATCTCCTACGAGCAGTACTTC. It is translated as CASSQTGTISYEQYF.

This clonotype was detected a few times. The chain has TRBV6-6 and TRBJ2-5; no firm D call. Trimming shortened V by 0 bases and J by 4 bases, and 6 bases separated the two germline ends. Germline CDR1 is MNHNY and CDR2 is SVGAGI (reference sequence). This CDR3 has 13 amino acids. In DNA form, the CDR3 reads TGTGCCAGCAGTTACTCGATAAGAGAGACCCAGTACTTC. Translating gives CASSYSIRETQYF.

The rearrangement joins TRBV15 to TRBJ2-1; 7 nucleotides match TRBD2. The CDR3 is 15 amino acids. CDR1 is LNHNV and CDR2 is YYDKDF in the germline V gene (reference sequence). The ends lost 0 bases at V and 6 bases at J; junction bases unmatched: 5. CDR3 region: CATSREGGTGNEQFF. In DNA, the CDR3 is TGTGCCACCAGCAGAGAGGGGGGGACTGGCAATGAGCAGTTCTTC. The complete variable domain, with remaining parts taken from reference TRBV15 and TRBJ2-1, reads DAMVIQNPRYQVTQFGKPVTLSCSQTLNHNVMYWYQQKSSQAPKLLFHYYDKDFNNEADTPDNFQSRRPNTSFCFLDIRSPGLGDTAMYLCATSREGGTGNEQFFGPGTRLTVL.

With regard to this clonotype: A much larger clone is a single base away; this may be a read error. The chain uses TRBV29-1 and TRBJ1-2; possible D gene TRBD1, 5 bases. Trimming removed 7 bases from V and 8 bases from J, with 20 bases in between. The CDR3 covers 13 residues. Germline loops: CDR1 SQVTM, CDR2 ANQGSEA. DNA of the CDR3: TGCAGCGCTGGCCGGGATGGGGCTCTCGGCTACACCTTC. Translated, it gives CSAGRDGALGYTF.